The 27 T cell receptor beta chains listed next were all sequenced from one sample in a study of cytomegalovirus exposure and HLA in healthy donors. The PCR contained 60 Vbeta and 13 Jbeta primers. TCRdb's table, derived via immunoSEQ multiplex PCR, lists solely in-frame clones and lacks some. This table has more than 75,000 clones, 74% appearing once. The sequenced sample consisted of PBMCs. The receptors stem from a man aged 35-49 years in good health and CMV-seropositive.

This clone showed up just a few times. The V and J genes are TRBV7-2 and TRBJ1-2, with D possibly matching TRBD1 (5 bases). This CDR3 has 14 amino acids. From germline, CDR1 is SGHTA and CDR2 FQGNSA. V gave up 0 bases and J gave up 6 bases, with 11 bases separating them. In DNA form, the CDR3 reads TGTGCCAGCAGCTTAGCGGCAGGGATGGATGGCTACACCTTC. Translation: CASSLAAGMDGYTF.

V usage is TRBV5-1 and J usage is TRBJ2-1; 7 positions agree with TRBD1. V gave up 0 bases and J gave up 0 bases; unmatched junction bases: 15. The CDR3 loop spans 20 amino acids. Germline V lookup: CDR1 SGHRS, CDR2 YFSETQ. The CDR3 here is CASSLVRTGGFWSSYNEQFF. As DNA, the CDR3 is TGCGCCAGCAGCTTGGTACGGACAGGTGGCTTTTGGAGCTCCTACAATGAGCAGTTCTTC.

The chain employs TRBV5-6 and TRBJ2-6, with no clear D. CDR1 is SGHDT, CDR2 YYEEEE, per germline. The CDR3 totals 15 residues. V lost 4 bases to trimming and J lost 0 bases, with 8 bases between them. Written as DNA, the CDR3 is TGTGCCAGCAGCCCGCTAGGCTCTGGGGCCAACGTCCTGACTTTC. It is translated as CASSPLGSGANVLTF.

The chain has TRBV30 and TRBJ1-1, with TRBD1 as a possible D gene (6 bases). Trimming removed 5 bases at V and 1 base at J, with 14 bases between. The V gene's germline CDR1 is GTSNPN and CDR2 SVGIG (reference sequence). There are 14 residues in the CDR3. Written as DNA, the CDR3 is TGTGCCTGGGGCCTAGGGGGTAAGAACACTGAAGCTTTCTTT. Its protein product is CAWGLGGKNTEAFF.

V usage is TRBV2 and J usage is TRBJ2-7; 11 positions agree with TRBD2. V lost 2 bases and J lost 4; bases outside the gene matches: 4. The CDR3 totals 15 residues. Germline values: CDR1 SNHLY, CDR2 FYNNEI. The CDR3 protein is CASSEKTSGSYEQYF. In nucleotides, the CDR3 is TGTGCCAGCAGTGAAAAAACTAGCGGGAGTTACGAGCAGTACTTC.

The rearrangement links TRBV2 to TRBJ1-4; TRBD1 might be the D (5 bases). The V and J ends lost 7 bases and 2 bases respectively, with 11 bases between them. Germline CDR1 reads SNHLY; CDR2 reads FYNNEI. This CDR3 comprises 14 residues. This CDR3 reads CASTGERTNEKLFF. CDR3 coding DNA: TGTGCCAGCACGGGGGAAAGGACTAATGAAAAACTGTTTTTT.

The rearrangement links TRBV19 to TRBJ2-7; a weak D match, TRBD2 (5 bases). V shed 0 bases and J shed 6 bases, with 9 bases lying between them. Germline V gene lookup returns CDR1 LNHDA and CDR2 SQIVND (reference sequence). This CDR3 comprises 13 residues. The CDR3, as DNA: TGTGCCAGTAGTATAGACGGAGGTGCCGAGCAGTACTTC. Amino acids: CASSIDGGAEQYF.

The gene calls are TRBV18 and TRBJ1-3; D call uncertain. V lost 3 bases and J lost 0, with 3 bases in between. CDR1 is KGHSH, CDR2 LQKENI, per germline. The CDR3 has 13 amino acids. The CDR3 nucleotides read TGTGCCAGCTCACCCGGCTCTGGAAACACCATATATTTT. Translated, it gives CASSPGSGNTIYF.

The chain uses TRBV5-1 and TRBJ2-7, with D tentatively TRBD1 (5 bases). V was trimmed by 2 bases and J by 2 bases, leaving 14 bases between them. The CDR3 is 15 residues long. Per germline, CDR1 SGHRS and CDR2 YFSETQ. The CDR3 here is CASSFDSRSTYEQYF. DNA of the CDR3: TGCGCCAGCAGCTTTGACAGCCGTTCTACCTACGAGCAGTACTTC. Complete variable domain (other parts from reference TRBV5-1 and TRBJ2-7): KAGVTQTPRYLIKTRGQQVTLSCSPISGHRSVSWYQQTPGQGLQFLFEYFSETQRNKGNFPGRFSGRQFSNSRSEMNVSTLELGDSALYLCASSFDSRSTYEQYFGPGTRLTVT.

This chain links TRBV28 with TRBJ1-2; 7 nucleotides align to TRBD1. CDR1 MDHEN and CDR2 SYDVKM come from the germline V gene. The CDR3 contains 15 residues. The junction had 8 bases not matched to a gene; V was cut back by 1 base and J by 6 bases. CDR3: CASSLSKGGRHGYTF. The CDR3 nucleotides are TGTGCCAGCAGTTTATCGAAAGGGGGCAGGCATGGCTACACCTTC.

V gene TRBV5-6 combines with J gene TRBJ2-1; no clear D gene. The ends were cut back, 3 bases at V and 5 bases at J, with 3 bases in the middle. CDR3 length equals 11 residues. Germline CDR1 reads SGHDT; CDR2 reads YYEEEE. CDR3 sequence reads: CASSSDNEQFF. CDR3 DNA: TGTGCCAGCAGCTCAGACAATGAGCAGTTCTTC.

The chain couples TRBV5-1 to TRBJ2-7; 9 positions agree with TRBD1. The V gene end was trimmed by 2 bases and the J gene end by 6 bases; junction bases not matched to a gene: 6. CDR3 length: 14 residues. Germline V gene lookup returns CDR1 SGHRS and CDR2 YFSETQ. The CDR3 DNA reads TGCGCCAGCAGCTTAGGGACAGGGACTGGCGAGCAGTACTTC. Its protein product is CASSLGTGTGEQYF.

The V and J genes are TRBV9 and TRBJ2-5, with D possibly being TRBD2 (5 bases). Germline CDR1 reads SGDLS; CDR2 reads YYNGEE. This CDR3 region has 15 residues. Between the trimmed V and J ends, which lost 0 bases and 4 bases, there was a span of 13 bases. DNA for the CDR3: TGTGCCAGCAGCGTAGCCAGCGGAGACGGAGAGACCCAGTACTTC. This codes for CASSVASGDGETQYF.

The genes are TRBV6-5 and TRBJ1-2, with D possibly being TRBD1 (6 bases). CDR1 is MNHEY, CDR2 SVGAGI, per germline. Trimming left V 4 bases short and J 4 bases short, with 10 bases between. CDR3 length: 13 amino acids. The CDR3 DNA sequence: TGTGCCAGCAGTTCTACAGGGACCTATGGCTACACCTTC. As protein: CASSSTGTYGYTF.

V is TRBV5-1 and J is TRBJ2-3; D might be TRBD2 (5 bases). CDR1 SGHRS and CDR2 YFSETQ come from the germline V gene. The CDR3 totals 14 residues. V lost 0 bases and J lost 5, with 10 bases in between. This chain's CDR3 is CASSLDPRGDTQYF. In nucleotides, the CDR3 is TGCGCCAGCAGCTTGGACCCTCGGGGAGATACGCAGTATTTT.

There are a few counts of this clone. The chain combines TRBV7-9 with TRBJ2-3, with 14 nucleotides matching TRBD2. CDR1 is SEHNR and CDR2 is FQNEAQ in the germline V gene (reference sequence). CDR3 length: 18 residues. The J segment lost 6 bases and the V segment lost 5 bases, leaving 13 bases of the junction unmatched. The CDR3 protein is CASSHDLGLAGAKDTQYF. In nucleotides, the CDR3 is TGTGCCAGCAGCCACGACCTGGGACTAGCGGGGGCCAAGGATACGCAGTATTTT.

This clone appeared a few times. The CDR3 protein is CASSQGGAGASTLNYGYTF. The CDR3 nucleotides are TGCGCCAGCAGCCAAGGAGGGGCAGGGGCTTCGACTTTGAACTATGGCTACACCTTC. The chain joins TRBV4-1 to TRBJ1-2; perhaps TRBD1 as D (6 bases). This CDR3 region has 19 residues. The V and J ends lost 1 base and 2 bases respectively, with 23 bases between them. CDR1 and CDR2 (germline): MGHRA, YSYEKL.

The chain carries TRBV10-3 and TRBJ2-1; 7 bases map to TRBD2. With V trimmed by 3 bases and J by 7 bases, 3 bases remained unmatched. The CDR3 has 13 amino acids. CDR1 ENHRY and CDR2 SYGVKD come from the germline V gene. The CDR3 here is CAISEIAGNEQFF. CDR3 nucleotide sequence: TGTGCCATCAGTGAAATAGCGGGTAATGAGCAGTTCTTC.

This clone showed up just a few times. This sample also contains other DNA sequences that code for the same CDR3. The V call is TRBV7-9, the J call TRBJ1-2; a weak D match, TRBD1 (5 bases). This CDR3 comprises 12 residues. The V gene's germline CDR1 is SEHNR and CDR2 FQNEAQ (reference sequence). The V and J ends lost 1 base and 6 bases respectively, with 6 bases between them. The CDR3 spells CASSLGGDGYTF. CDR3 coding DNA: TGTGCCAGCAGCTTAGGGGGGGATGGCTACACCTTC.

This chain connects TRBV28 to TRBJ2-5, with 9 bases lining up with TRBD1. The J call could be wrong; TRBJ2-7 is a better fit for the DNA end. In germline, CDR1 is MDHEN, CDR2 SYDVKM. The CDR3 contains 13 residues. The CDR3 loop reads CASSGTGPYEQYF. In DNA form, the CDR3 reads TGTGCCAGCAGCGGGACAGGGCCCTACGAGCAGTACTTC.

The V and J genes are TRBV30 and TRBJ2-2; TRBD2 agrees at 8 bases. Germline V gene sequence: CDR1 GTSNPN, CDR2 SVGIG (reference sequence). Germline trimming cut 1 base from V and 5 bases from J; bases unmatched to any gene: 12. The CDR3 is 17 residues long. The CDR3, as DNA: TGTGCCTGGAGTGCGCCTCGAGCGGGAGACGGTACCGGGGAGCTGTTTTTT. This translates into CAWSAPRAGDGTGELFF.

This clone occurred a few times. The chain recombines TRBV19 with TRBJ2-5; 8 bases match TRBD2. Losses at the gene ends were 4 bases for V and 4 bases for J; bases not matched to a gene: 5. Per the germline V gene, CDR1 is LNHDA and CDR2 is SQIVND (reference sequence). The CDR3 covers 14 residues. In DNA, the CDR3 is TGTGCCAGTAGTACCGGACGGGGGGGAGAGACCCAGTACTTC. It yields the protein CASSTGRGGETQYF.

The chain employs TRBV4-2 and TRBJ2-5; D perhaps matches TRBD1 (5 bases). V dropped 3 bases and J dropped 3 bases, with 8 bases sitting between them. The germline gives CDR1 LGHNA, CDR2 YNFKEQ. The CDR3 is 13 amino acids. Written as DNA, the CDR3 is TGTGCCAGCAGCCAGACAGTAGAAGAGACCCAGTACTTC. Translated: CASSQTVEETQYF.

This chain uses TRBV7-8 with TRBJ2-7; the D gene is possibly TRBD2 (6 bases). From germline, CDR1 is SGHVS and CDR2 FQNEAQ. V dropped 0 bases and J dropped 4 bases, with 22 bases sitting between them. The CDR3 extends over 18 amino acids. For the CDR3, the DNA is TGTGCCAGCAGCTTAGCTGTATCGCGGGACGCTCAGCCGTACGAGCAGTACTTC. It is translated as CASSLAVSRDAQPYEQYF.

This chain uses TRBV10-3 with TRBJ1-5, with 7 bases aligning to TRBD1. With 5 bases clipped from V and 4 bases from J, the junction kept 5 bases outside the gene matches. The CDR3 loop spans 14 amino acids. Germline CDR1 and CDR2: ENHRY and SYGVKD. This chain's CDR3 is CAISRDRENQPQHF. Written as DNA, the CDR3 is TGTGCCATCAGTAGGGACAGAGAGAATCAGCCCCAGCATTTT.

This clone was seen once. V is TRBV7-3 and J is TRBJ2-7; TRBD2 matches at 8 bases. The length of the CDR3 is 14 residues. Germline V gives CDR1 SGHTA, CDR2 FQGTGA. Unmatched junction bases numbered 7, after V lost 5 bases and J lost 4 bases. CDR3 residues: CASSASGSGYEQYF. CDR3 nucleotides: TGTGCCAGCAGCGCCAGCGGGAGTGGTTACGAGCAGTACTTC.

The chain couples TRBV11-2 to TRBJ2-1; 7 nucleotides align to TRBD2. The CDR3 totals 16 residues. Germline V CDR1 and CDR2: SGHAT, FQNNGV. Trimming cost V 1 base and J 4 bases; bases outside gene matches: 7. The CDR3 region has the DNA TGTGCCAGCAGCTTAGGCCTAGCGGACTTTTACAATGAGCAGTTCTTC. This encodes CASSLGLADFYNEQFF.